This TCR beta chain was sequenced during a study of Tregs in tolerant kidney transplant recipients. This CDR3 region has 13 residues. Per the germline V gene, CDR1 is SGHTA and CDR2 is FQGNSA. Recipient PBMCs carried a CFSE label and met irradiated graft donor PBMCs for approximately 6 days before FACS sorting. In regard to this clone: Antigen: not known. The CDR3 extends 3 residues past the end of the read, so its final part is completed from the germline J gene.

Repertoires were generated with immunoSEQ multiplex PCR, while TCRdb's copy carries only in-frame clones and drops some. The table counts 960 or so clones; 17% lies in the top ten. The specimen comprised CD4+ T cells from blood cultured with allogeneic cells, sampled before the transplant. The rearrangement uses TRBV7-2 and TRBJ1-1, with 7 bases lining up with TRBD1. This receptor was identified in a human patient who received a combined kidney and bone marrow transplant. The CDR3 loop reads CASSVRGNQPAFF. The DNA read from the CDR3 is TGTGCCAGCAGCGTCAGGGGGAATCAGCCC.